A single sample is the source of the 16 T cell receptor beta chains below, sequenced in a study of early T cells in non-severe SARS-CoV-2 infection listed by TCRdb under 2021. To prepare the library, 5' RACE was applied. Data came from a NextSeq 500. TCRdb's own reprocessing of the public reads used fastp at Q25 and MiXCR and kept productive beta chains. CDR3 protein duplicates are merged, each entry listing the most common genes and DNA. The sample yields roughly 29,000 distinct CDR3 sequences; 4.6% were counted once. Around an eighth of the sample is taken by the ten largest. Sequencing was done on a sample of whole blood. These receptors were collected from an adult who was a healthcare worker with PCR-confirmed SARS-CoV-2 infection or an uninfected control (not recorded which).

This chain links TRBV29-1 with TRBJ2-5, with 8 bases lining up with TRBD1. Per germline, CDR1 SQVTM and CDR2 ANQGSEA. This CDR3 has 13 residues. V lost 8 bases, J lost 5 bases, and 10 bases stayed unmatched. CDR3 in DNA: TGCAGCCTAGATAGGGGACAGGCGGAGACCCAGTACTTC. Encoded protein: CSLDRGQAETQYF.

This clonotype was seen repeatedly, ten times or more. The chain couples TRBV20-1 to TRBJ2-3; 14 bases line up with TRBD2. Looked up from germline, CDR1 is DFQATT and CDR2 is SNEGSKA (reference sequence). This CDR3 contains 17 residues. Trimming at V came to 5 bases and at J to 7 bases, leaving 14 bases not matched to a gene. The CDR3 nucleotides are TGCAGTGCTGATGGGACTAGCGGGGGTTACCAAATGAATACGCAGTATTTT. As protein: CSADGTSGGYQMNTQYF.

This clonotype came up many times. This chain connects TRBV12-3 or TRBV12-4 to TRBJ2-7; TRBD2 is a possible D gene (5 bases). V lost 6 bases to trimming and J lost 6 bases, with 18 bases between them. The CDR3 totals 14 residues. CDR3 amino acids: CASSKNDYQVEQYF. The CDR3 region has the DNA TGTGCCAGCAGCAAAAACGACTACCAGGTCGAGCAGTACTTC.

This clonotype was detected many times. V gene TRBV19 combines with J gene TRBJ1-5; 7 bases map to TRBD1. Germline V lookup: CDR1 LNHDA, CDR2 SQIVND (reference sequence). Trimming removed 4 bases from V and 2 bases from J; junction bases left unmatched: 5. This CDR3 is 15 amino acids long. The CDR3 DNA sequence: TGTGCCAGTAGTACTCGACAGGGTGGCAATCAGCCCCAGCATTTT. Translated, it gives CASSTRQGGNQPQHF.

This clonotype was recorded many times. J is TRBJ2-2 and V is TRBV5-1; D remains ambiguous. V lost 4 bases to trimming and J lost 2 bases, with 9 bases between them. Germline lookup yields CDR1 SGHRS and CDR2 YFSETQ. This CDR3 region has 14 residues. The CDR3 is CASSRQANTGELFF. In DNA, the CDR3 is TGCGCCAGCAGCCGGCAGGCAAACACCGGGGAGCTGTTTTTT.

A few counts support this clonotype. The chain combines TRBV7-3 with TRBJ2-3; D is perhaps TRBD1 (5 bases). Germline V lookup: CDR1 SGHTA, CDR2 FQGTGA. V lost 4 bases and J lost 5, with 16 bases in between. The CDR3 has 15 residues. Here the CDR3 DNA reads TGTGCCAGCAGCTCCTCTCCGAGCAGGGTAGATACGCAGTATTTT. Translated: CASSSSPSRVDTQYF. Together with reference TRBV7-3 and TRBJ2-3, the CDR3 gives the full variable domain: GAGVSQTPSNKVTEKGKYVELRCDPISGHTALYWYRQSLGQGPEFLIYFQGTGAADDSGLPNDRFFAVRPEGSVSTLKIQRTERGDSAVYLCASSSSPSRVDTQYFGPGTRLTVL.

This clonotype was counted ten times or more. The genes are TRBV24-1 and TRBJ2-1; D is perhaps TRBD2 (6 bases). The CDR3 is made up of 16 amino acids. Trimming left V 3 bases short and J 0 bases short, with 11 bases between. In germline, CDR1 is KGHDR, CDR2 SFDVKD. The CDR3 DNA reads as TGTGCCACCAGTGATACCCGCGGGGCCTCCTACAATGAGCAGTTCTTC. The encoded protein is CATSDTRGASYNEQFF.

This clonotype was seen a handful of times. The CDR3 DNA follows: TGCGCCAGCAGCCAAGTCTGGGGTGAGACCCAGTACTTC. Its translation is CASSQVWGETQYF. The chain couples TRBV4-1 to TRBJ2-5; D is unresolved. V was cut by 1 base and J by 5 bases, with 8 bases left in between. From germline, CDR1 is MGHRA and CDR2 YSYEKL. The CDR3 spans 13 residues.

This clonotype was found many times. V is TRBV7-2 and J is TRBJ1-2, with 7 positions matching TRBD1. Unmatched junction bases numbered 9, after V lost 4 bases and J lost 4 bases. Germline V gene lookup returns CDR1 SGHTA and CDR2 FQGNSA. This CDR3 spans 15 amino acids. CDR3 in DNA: TGTGCCAGCAGCTCTAGACTAGGACAGGTCTATGGCTACACCTTC. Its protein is CASSSRLGQVYGYTF.

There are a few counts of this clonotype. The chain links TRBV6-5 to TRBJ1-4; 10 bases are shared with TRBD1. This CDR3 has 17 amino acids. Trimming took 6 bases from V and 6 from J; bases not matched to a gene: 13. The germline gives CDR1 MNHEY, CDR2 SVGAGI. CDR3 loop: CASSPSQDRGRYEKLFF. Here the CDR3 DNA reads TGTGCCAGCAGCCCCTCTCAAGACAGGGGGCGTTATGAAAAACTGTTTTTT.

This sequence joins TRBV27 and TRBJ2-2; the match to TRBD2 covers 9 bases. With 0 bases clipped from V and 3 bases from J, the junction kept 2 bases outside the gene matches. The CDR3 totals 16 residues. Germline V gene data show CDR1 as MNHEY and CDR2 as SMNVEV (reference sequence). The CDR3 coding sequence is TGTGCCAGCAGTTTATCGACTAGCGGATACACCGGGGAGCTGTTTTTT. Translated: CASSLSTSGYTGELFF.

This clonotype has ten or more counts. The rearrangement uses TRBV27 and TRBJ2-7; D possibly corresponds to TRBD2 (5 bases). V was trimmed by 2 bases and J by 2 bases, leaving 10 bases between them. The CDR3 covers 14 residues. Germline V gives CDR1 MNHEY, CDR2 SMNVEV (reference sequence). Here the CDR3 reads CASSLGRVTYEQYF. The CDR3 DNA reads TGTGCCAGCAGTTTAGGGCGGGTTACCTACGAGCAGTACTTC.

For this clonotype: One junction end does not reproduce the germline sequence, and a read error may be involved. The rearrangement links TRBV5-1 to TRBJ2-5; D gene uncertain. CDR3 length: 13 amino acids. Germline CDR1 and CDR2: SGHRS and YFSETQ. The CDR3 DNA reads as TGCGCCAGCAGCTTGGACGGGCAAGGGACCCAGTACTTC. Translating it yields CASSLDGQGTQYF.

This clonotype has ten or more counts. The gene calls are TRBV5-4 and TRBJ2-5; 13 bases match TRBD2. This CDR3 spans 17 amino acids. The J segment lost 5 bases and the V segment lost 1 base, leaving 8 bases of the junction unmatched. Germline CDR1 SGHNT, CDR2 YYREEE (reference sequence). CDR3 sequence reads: CASSLYTSGGAFETQYF. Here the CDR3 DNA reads TGTGCCAGCAGCTTGTACACTAGCGGGGGGGCCTTCGAGACCCAGTACTTC. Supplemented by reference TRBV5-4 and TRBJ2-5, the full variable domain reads ETGVTQSPTHLIKTRGQQVTLRCSSQSGHNTVSWYQQALGQGPQFIFQYYREEENGRGNFPPRFSGLQFPNYSSELNVNALELDDSALYLCASSLYTSGGAFETQYFGPGTRLLVL.

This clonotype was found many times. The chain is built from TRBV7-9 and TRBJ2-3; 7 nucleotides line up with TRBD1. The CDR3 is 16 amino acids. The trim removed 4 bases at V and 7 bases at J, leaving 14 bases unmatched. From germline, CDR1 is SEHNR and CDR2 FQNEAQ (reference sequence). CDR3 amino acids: CASSSPAPATGHTQYF. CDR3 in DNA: TGTGCCAGCAGCTCCCCCGCCCCCGCGACAGGGCATACGCAGTATTTT.

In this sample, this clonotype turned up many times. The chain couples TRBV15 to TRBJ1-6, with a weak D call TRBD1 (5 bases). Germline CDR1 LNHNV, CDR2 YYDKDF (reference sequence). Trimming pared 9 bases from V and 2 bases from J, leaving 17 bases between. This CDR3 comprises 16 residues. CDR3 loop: CATQAGPIPYNSPLHF. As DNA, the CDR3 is TGTGCCACTCAAGCGGGGCCCATCCCCTATAATTCACCCCTCCACTTT.